Below, 30 T cell receptor beta chains from the same sample are listed, as sequenced in a study of lymphopenia after photon versus proton radiotherapy. TCRdb's copy holds only in-frame clones and misses some; the assay was immunoSEQ multiplex PCR. The repertoire consists of approximately 53,000 clones, with around 90% occurring once and the leading ten covering roughly 18%. The sample in question was peripheral blood, obtained from a patient treated with photon-based radiotherapy. These receptors were collected from a woman aged 40 to 49 with cholangiocarcinoma.

The V and J genes are TRBV5-5 and TRBJ1-6, with 7 bases fitting TRBD1. CDR1 is SGHKS, CDR2 YYEKEE, per germline (reference sequence). V lost 4 bases to trimming and J lost 0 bases; unmatched junction nucleotides: 4. The CDR3 totals 16 residues. In nucleotides, the CDR3 is TGTGCCAGCAGCGTGGGACAGAGCTCCTATAATTCACCCCTCCACTTT. It codes for CASSVGQSSYNSPLHF.

This sequence joins TRBV25-1 and TRBJ2-1; 8 bases agree with TRBD1. V was pared by 6 bases and J by 7 bases, with 5 bases of the junction left unmatched. From germline, CDR1 is MGHDK and CDR2 SYGVNS. The CDR3 is 13 residues long. This chain's CDR3 is CASRQGARNEQFF. The CDR3 DNA reads TGTGCCAGCAGGCAGGGGGCCAGAAATGAGCAGTTCTTC.

V usage is TRBV2 and J usage is TRBJ2-7; D remains unclear. From germline, CDR1 is SNHLY and CDR2 FYNNEI. The CDR3 has 13 residues. Trimming removed 5 bases at V and 4 bases at J, with 12 bases between. In DNA, the CDR3 is TGTGCCAGCAGTAACAGACGGGCATACGAGCAGTACTTC. Amino acids: CASSNRRAYEQYF.

The chain couples TRBV29-1 to TRBJ2-3; 9 bases line up with TRBD2. Unmatched junction bases numbered 6, after V lost 1 base and J lost 4 bases. The CDR3 totals 15 residues. Germline values: CDR1 SQVTM, CDR2 ANQGSEA. The CDR3 DNA reads as TGCAGCGTTGAAGGAATAGCGGGAGAGGCAGATACGCAGTATTTT. Residues: CSVEGIAGEADTQYF.

The chain has TRBV7-9 and TRBJ1-5; D is possibly TRBD1 (6 bases). Deletions cut 4 bases from V and 10 bases from J, with 17 bases between. The CDR3 has 14 amino acids. Germline loops: CDR1 SEHNR, CDR2 FQNEAQ (reference sequence). The CDR3 region is CASSYTGLEGPQHF. CDR3 bases: TGTGCCAGCAGCTACACAGGGCTCGAGGGTCCCCAGCATTTT.

Relative to its sample, this clone is medium-sized. The gene calls are TRBV2 and TRBJ2-7, with 9 bases that match TRBD1. The CDR3 runs 13 residues. Trimming removed 7 bases from V and 2 bases from J; junction bases left unmatched: 3. Germline V lookup: CDR1 SNHLY, CDR2 FYNNEI. The CDR3 bases are TGTGCCAGCAAGGGGACAGGGACCTACGAGCAGTACTTC. Amino acid sequence: CASKGTGTYEQYF.

This sequence joins TRBV6-6 and TRBJ1-3; tentative D call: TRBD1 (6 bases). The germline V and J ends were trimmed by 8 bases and 5 bases, with 19 bases remaining between them. The CDR3 is 15 residues long. Per germline, CDR1 MNHNY and CDR2 SVGAGI (reference sequence). The CDR3 sequence: CASGPSLGARNTIYF. CDR3 coding DNA: TGTGCCAGCGGACCCAGTCTGGGGGCTCGAAACACCATATATTTT.

The chain's CDR3 is CAWRTSGGTDTQYF. In nucleotides, the CDR3 is TGTGCCTGGAGAACTAGCGGGGGAACAGATACGCAGTATTTT. The rearrangement uses TRBV30 and TRBJ2-3; TRBD2 matches at 11 bases. Germline CDR1 is GTSNPN and CDR2 is SVGIG (reference sequence). With 3 bases clipped from V and 3 bases from J, the junction kept 2 bases outside the gene matches. The length of the CDR3 is 14 residues.

The rearrangement joins TRBV15 to TRBJ1-1; D is perhaps TRBD1 (6 bases). The CDR3 is 16 amino acids. V gave up 3 bases and J gave up 3 bases, with 17 bases separating them. Germline V gene data show CDR1 as LNHNV and CDR2 as YYDKDF (reference sequence). The CDR3 loop is CATSRSTGKGDTEAFF. In nucleotides, the CDR3 is TGTGCCACCAGCAGGTCTACAGGGAAAGGCGACACTGAAGCTTTCTTT. The full variable domain, with the rest looked up from reference TRBV15 and TRBJ1-1, is DAMVIQNPRYQVTQFGKPVTLSCSQTLNHNVMYWYQQKSSQAPKLLFHYYDKDFNNEADTPDNFQSRRPNTSFCFLDIRSPGLGDTAMYLCATSRSTGKGDTEAFFGQGTRLTVV.

The chain links TRBV21-1 to TRBJ1-5. TRBV21-1 is termed a pseudogene. The length of the CDR3 is 13 residues. The DNA of the CDR3 is TGTGCCAGCAGCATGCGGCCCAATCAGCCCCAGCATTTT. This gives the protein CASSMRPNQPQHF.

The genes are TRBV28 and TRBJ1-1; the D gene is possibly TRBD1 (5 bases). Germline V lookup: CDR1 MDHEN, CDR2 SYDVKM. This CDR3 spans 16 amino acids. Trimming pared 3 bases from V and 0 bases from J, leaving 14 bases between. The CDR3 here is CASSLPGRGMNTEAFF. The CDR3 bases are TGTGCCAGCAGTTTGCCAGGGCGAGGGATGAACACTGAAGCTTTCTTT.

Here the CDR3 reads CAWSVTFSGANVLTF. The CDR3 DNA reads TGTGCCTGGAGCGTAACCTTCTCTGGGGCCAACGTCCTGACTTTC. The chain recombines TRBV30 with TRBJ2-6; D is unclear. Per germline, CDR1 GTSNPN and CDR2 SVGIG (reference sequence). The CDR3 consists of 15 residues. Trimming removed 3 bases at V and 0 bases at J, with 9 bases between.

The rearrangement joins TRBV5-6 to TRBJ1-2; TRBD1 might be the D (6 bases). Trimming cost V 2 bases and J 0 bases, with 11 bases left between them. CDR1 and CDR2 from the germline V gene are SGHDT and YYEEEE. CDR3 length: 15 residues. DNA of the CDR3: TGTGCCAGCAGCTTTATATGGGACACTAACTATGGCTACACCTTC. Residues: CASSFIWDTNYGYTF.

This sequence joins TRBV6-1 and TRBJ2-3; weak D call: TRBD2 (5 bases). Germline V lookup: CDR1 MNHNS, CDR2 SASEGT. The CDR3 has 13 amino acids. V lost 5 bases and J lost 7, with 13 bases in between. The CDR3 DNA is TGTGCCAGCAGTTCCCGAGGGAGAAATACGCAGTATTTT. It codes for CASSSRGRNTQYF.

This clone has only one observation. This sequence joins TRBV19 and TRBJ2-4, with 7 bases identical to TRBD2. This CDR3 has 11 amino acids. Germline values: CDR1 LNHDA, CDR2 SQIVND (reference sequence). CDR3 amino acids: CAREGQNIQYF. DNA for the CDR3: TGTGCGAGGGAGGGCCAAAACATTCAGTACTTC.

This clone was seen a single time. V and J are TRBV7-9 and TRBJ1-5; TRBD1 is a possible D gene (6 bases). The V and J ends lost 0 bases and 9 bases respectively, with 15 bases between them. This CDR3 is 15 amino acids long. In germline, CDR1 is SEHNR, CDR2 FQNEAQ (reference sequence). CDR3 sequence: CASSLAMGGPGPQHF. CDR3 coding DNA: TGTGCCAGCAGCTTAGCCATGGGGGGCCCGGGGCCCCAGCATTTT.

The rearrangement uses TRBV7-9 and TRBJ2-5, with 7 positions matching TRBD2. The length of the CDR3 is 16 residues. Germline CDR1 is SEHNR and CDR2 is FQNEAQ (reference sequence). Trimming took 6 bases from V and 1 from J; bases not matched to a gene: 11. The CDR3 loop reads CASSYPRGVTQETQYF. For the CDR3, the DNA is TGTGCCAGCAGTTATCCCCGGGGGGTGACCCAAGAGACCCAGTACTTC. The full variable domain, rest sourced from reference TRBV7-9 and TRBJ2-5, is DTGVSQNPRHKITKRGQNVTFRCDPISEHNRLYWYRQTLGQGPEFLTYFQNEAQLEKSRLLSDRFSAERPKGSFSTLEIQRTEQGDSAMYLCASSYPRGVTQETQYFGPGTRLLVL.

The rearrangement links TRBV2 to TRBJ1-1; D possibly corresponds to TRBD1 (6 bases). This CDR3 region has 17 residues. Trimming took 5 bases from V and 1 from J, leaving 20 bases between them. The germline CDR1 and CDR2 sequences are SNHLY and FYNNEI. The CDR3 spells CASSSLYGTRANTEAFF. DNA for the CDR3: TGTGCCAGCAGTTCCCTCTACGGGACACGCGCGAACACTGAAGCTTTCTTT.

The chain has TRBV7-2 and TRBJ2-7; D remains unclear. The CDR3 is 15 residues long. V lost 2 bases and J 4 bases, leaving 15 bases between the germline ends. Germline lookup yields CDR1 SGHTA and CDR2 FQGNSA. CDR3 residues: CASSLTNQKGYEQYF. CDR3 DNA sequence: TGTGCCAGCAGCTTAACAAATCAGAAGGGTTACGAGCAGTACTTC.

The rearrangement links TRBV29-1 to TRBJ2-7; TRBD1 might be the D (6 bases). This CDR3 contains 12 residues. V was pared by 3 bases and J by 3 bases, with 9 bases between. Germline V gene data show CDR1 as SQVTM and CDR2 as ANQGSEA. The CDR3 spells CSVESQGYEQYF. As DNA, the CDR3 is TGCAGCGTTGAGTCACAGGGCTACGAGCAGTACTTC.

The chain links TRBV5-6 to TRBJ2-5, with D possibly TRBD2 on 6 matching bases. This CDR3 region has 17 residues. V was trimmed by 1 base and J by 5 bases, leaving 21 bases between them. The germline V gene has CDR1 SGHDT and CDR2 YYEEEE. CDR3 in amino acids: CASSLSSTGGYTETQYF. The CDR3 nucleotides are TGTGCCAGCAGCTTGTCCTCCACAGGAGGGTATACGGAGACCCAGTACTTC. Full variable domain (remainder filled in from reference TRBV5-6 and TRBJ2-5): DAGVTQSPTHLIKTRGQQVTLRCSPKSGHDTVSWYQQALGQGPQFIFQYYEEEERQRGNFPDRFSGHQFPNYSSELNVNALLLGDSALYLCASSLSSTGGYTETQYFGPGTRLLVL.

J is TRBJ1-2 and V is TRBV30, with TRBD1 identical over 8 bases. CDR1 and CDR2 (germline): GTSNPN, SVGIG (reference sequence). Germline trimming cut 3 bases from V and 7 bases from J; bases unmatched to any gene: 7. This CDR3 spans 13 amino acids. Written as DNA, the CDR3 is TGTGCCTGGAGGGTGCAGGGGGCCAGTGGCTACACCTTC. Amino acids: CAWRVQGASGYTF.

The chain joins TRBV28 to TRBJ1-1; 9 bases align to TRBD1. Germline V CDR1 and CDR2: MDHEN, SYDVKM. The V segment lost 7 bases and the J segment 3 bases; nucleotides outside the gene matches: 6. This CDR3 contains 14 residues. CDR3 sequence reads: CASKTGGFHTEAFF. The CDR3 DNA follows: TGTGCCAGCAAAACAGGGGGCTTTCACACTGAAGCTTTCTTT.

The CDR3 is CASSLGQLGGYTF. The CDR3 DNA is TGTGCCAGCAGCCTGGGACAGCTCGGGGGCTACACCTTC. This rearrangement joins TRBV5-4 to TRBJ1-2, with TRBD1 matching over 7 bases. CDR1 and CDR2 (germline): SGHNT, YYREEE (reference sequence). The CDR3 runs to 13 residues. With 4 bases clipped from V and 8 bases from J, the junction kept 8 bases outside the gene matches.

The CDR3 DNA is TGTGCACCTGCTTCCTCCGGGACAGAAGTTTATAGCAATCAGCCCCAGCATTTT. The encoded protein is CAPASSGTEVYSNQPQHF. The rearrangement links TRBV12-2 to TRBJ1-5; TRBD1 reflects the table's D call only, with no check against the DNA. TRBV12-2 counts as a pseudogene. The length of the CDR3 is 18 residues.

The CDR3 loop is CASSLERFDEQYF. Here the CDR3 DNA reads TGCGCCAGCAGCCTAGAGCGGTTCGACGAGCAGTACTTC. The V gene is TRBV4-3, the J gene TRBJ2-7; possibly TRBD2 for D (5 bases). Deletions cut 4 bases from V and 5 bases from J, with 12 bases between. The CDR3 is 13 residues long. Per germline, CDR1 LGHNA and CDR2 YSLEER.

The chain employs TRBV28 and TRBJ2-7; 7 nucleotides line up with TRBD2. Germline lookup yields CDR1 MDHEN and CDR2 SYDVKM. V was pared by 6 bases and J by 2 bases, with 7 bases of the junction left unmatched. This CDR3 spans 14 amino acids. CDR3 sequence: CASRPPGGTYEQYF. Written as DNA, the CDR3 is TGTGCCAGCAGGCCCCCGGGGGGTACCTACGAGCAGTACTTC.

The chain links TRBV18 to TRBJ1-1; D is uncertain. Germline V lookup: CDR1 KGHSH, CDR2 LQKENI. V was clipped by 2 bases and J by 1 base, with 5 bases between them. The CDR3 totals 13 residues. CDR3 region: CASSPGRNTEAFF. CDR3 in DNA: TGTGCCAGCTCACCAGGGCGGAACACTGAAGCTTTCTTT.

The gene calls are TRBV7-9 and TRBJ1-1; D gene unclear. The CDR3 has 11 residues. V was pared by 6 bases and J by 10 bases, with 12 bases between. CDR1 SEHNR and CDR2 FQNEAQ come from the germline V gene (reference sequence). The chain's CDR3 is CASRTFAGAFF. The CDR3 bases are TGTGCCAGCAGAACCTTCGCGGGAGCTTTCTTT.

J is TRBJ2-7 and V is TRBV30; 7 bases fit TRBD1. The V segment lost 2 bases and the J segment 2 bases; nucleotides outside the gene matches: 9. This CDR3 is 15 amino acids long. Germline assignment: CDR1 GTSNPN and CDR2 SVGIG (reference sequence). The CDR3: CAWSSVRQGTYEQYF. DNA of the CDR3: TGTGCCTGGAGTTCGGTGAGACAGGGAACCTACGAGCAGTACTTC.